This section outlines one T cell receptor beta chain sequence together with its context. What it binds is unknown. This record belongs to a study of CD8 T cells in ankylosing spondylitis. TCRdb processed the 5' RACE reads anew with MiXCR; each CDR3 protein has one entry. This table has some 290,000 distinct CDR3 sequences, around 20% appearing once. The germline V gene encodes CDR1 SGDLS and CDR2 YYNGEE. The CDR3 extends over 16 amino acids. V lost 0 bases, J lost 3 bases, and 2 bases stayed unmatched. Findings and limits, study-wide: Disease-linked clones reportedly concentrated significantly in matched ankylosing spondylitis synovial fluid. What appeared characteristic of ankylosing spondylitis blood was a TCR beta motif of about eight highly homologous variants. Before this, some motif variants had been reported in reactive arthritis synovial fluid and blood.

The sequence was obtained from a male donor with ankylosing spondylitis or in good health (not recorded which). This rearrangement joins TRBV9 to TRBJ2-2, with 10 bases aligning to TRBD1. The specimen sequenced was blood, either unsorted or a sorted T cell fraction (not recorded which). CDR3 DNA sequence: TGTGCCAGCAGCGTAGGAGGGACAGGGGACACCGGGGAGCTGTTTTTT. This gives the protein CASSVGGTGDTGELFF.